This T cell receptor beta chain was obtained from a study of shared clonotypes between healthy human individuals. Germline V gene lookup returns CDR1 SGHAT and CDR2 FQNNGV. CDR3 length: 14 residues. J gave up 4 bases and V 6 bases, and 8 bases lay outside the gene matches. Using about 190 ng DNA, some 30,000 T cell genomes, the sorted-subset replicate PCRs were run. Sequenced by immunoSEQ multiplex PCR; TCRdb stores in-frame clones only, minus some. The sample has approximately 330,000 clones, 73% seen once. The sequence derives from a man younger than 45 in good health. Input material: memory CD4+ T cells sorted from blood. The subset here: CD45RA-negative fraction. The genes are TRBV11-2 and TRBJ1-2; 7 bases fit TRBD1. The CDR3 loop reads CASRRLGQIYGYTF. Written as DNA, the CDR3 is TGTGCCAGCAGACGTCTGGGACAGATCTATGGCTACACCTTC. The entire variable domain, with the rest obtained from reference TRBV11-2 and TRBJ1-2, is as follows: EAGVAQSPRYKIIEKRQSVAFWCNPISGHATLYWYQQILGQGPKLLIQFQNNGVVDDSQLPKDRFSAERLKGVDSTLKIQPAKLEDSAVYLCASRRLGQIYGYTFGSGTRLTVV.